The rows below give T cell receptor beta chains drawn from one sample of a study of Ad26.COV2.S vaccination and SARS-CoV-2 variants. TCRdb's table, derived via immunoSEQ multiplex PCR, lists solely in-frame clones and lacks some. The data contain about 350,000 clones, roughly 90% of them singletons. The sequences come from peripheral blood, collected in a trial of Ad26.COV2.S vaccine versus placebo. These receptors were taken from a person aged 18-60 years who received the Ad26.COV2.S COVID-19 vaccine or a placebo. The CDR3 runs from the conserved cysteine through the conserved F or W. A D gene is named only where the DNA matches it firmly. A clone size is listed for some rows: how often the clone was seen (once, few, many), or a class if it is expanded.

size: -
D: TRBD2
V: TRBV3-1/TRBV3-2
J: TRBJ2-7
length: 16
CDR3: CASSPRTSGGTYEQYF
DNA: TGTGCCAGCAGCCCTCGGACTAGCGGGGGGACCTACGAGCAGTACTTC

size: -
D: -
V: TRBV6-6
J: TRBJ2-1
length: 17
CDR3: CASSPSLWDASSNEQFF
DNA: TGTGCCAGCAGTCCGAGTTTGTGGGACGCCTCGAGCAATGAGCAGTTCTTC

size: -
D: TRBD1
V: TRBV5-6
J: TRBJ2-7
length: 13
CDR3: CASSFAGGDEQYF
DNA: TGTGCCAGCAGCTTCGCAGGGGGCGACGAGCAGTACTTC

size: -
D: TRBD2
V: TRBV7-9
J: TRBJ2-2
length: 14
CDR3: CASRLAGDTGELFF
DNA: TGTGCCAGCAGACTAGCGGGAGACACCGGGGAGCTGTTTTTT

size: -
D: -
V: TRBV7-9
J: TRBJ1-6
length: 14
CDR3: CASSLGQNNSPLHF
DNA: TGTGCCAGCAGCTTAGGACAGAATAATTCACCCCTCCACTTT

size: once
D: TRBD2
V: TRBV25-1
J: TRBJ2-1
length: 18
CDR3: CASTANRLAGEIYNEQFF
DNA: TGTGCCAGCACCGCGAACCGACTAGCGGGAGAAATCTACAATGAGCAGTTCTTC

size: -
D: -
V: TRBV21-1
J: TRBJ2-6
length: 17
CDR3: CASAGSETFSGANVLTF
DNA: TGTGCCAGCGCCGGGTCAGAGACGTTCTCTGGGGCCAACGTCCTGACTTTC

size: -
D: -
V: TRBV28
J: TRBJ1-2
length: 13
CDR3: CASSPSPYPRDVF
DNA: TGTGCCAGCAGTCCCTCCCCGTATCCGAGGGACGTCTTC

size: -
D: -
V: TRBV4-3
J: TRBJ2-1
length: 13
CDR3: CASSQLLENEQFF
DNA: TGCGCCAGCAGCCAACTCCTAGAGAATGAGCAGTTCTTC

size: -
D: -
V: TRBV21-1
J: TRBJ2-5
length: 15
CDR3: CASSPRDRGEETQYF
DNA: TGTGCCAGCAGCCCTCGGGACAGGGGGGAAGAGACCCAGTACTTC

size: -
D: TRBD1
V: TRBV7-2
J: TRBJ1-1
length: 16
CDR3: CASSLSTGQGTTEAFF
DNA: TGCGCCAGCAGCTTATCAACCGGACAGGGCACGACTGAAGCTTTCTTT

size: -
D: TRBD2
V: TRBV27
J: TRBJ2-3
length: 19
CDR3: CASRSRNPRTSGSVDTQYF
DNA: TGTGCCAGCAGATCTCGAAACCCAAGGACTAGCGGGAGTGTAGATACGCAGTATTTT

size: -
D: -
V: TRBV20-1
J: TRBJ1-5
length: 13
CDR3: CSASGGGIQPQHF
DNA: TGCAGTGCTAGTGGAGGGGGTATTCAGCCCCAGCATTTT

size: -
D: -
V: TRBV25-1
J: TRBJ1-4
length: 15
CDR3: CASSESGGSEEKLFF
DNA: TGTGCCAGCAGTGAATCTGGCGGTTCTGAAGAAAAACTGTTTTTT

size: -
D: -
V: TRBV4-1
J: TRBJ1-3
length: 15
CDR3: CASSQPGTTGNTIYF
DNA: TGCGCCAGCAGCCAACCCGGGACGACCGGAAACACCATATATTTT

size: -
D: -
V: TRBV28
J: TRBJ1-2
length: 12
CDR3: CASSLSGYGYTF
DNA: TGTGCCAGCAGTTTGTCAGGGTATGGCTACACCTTC

size: -
D: TRBD1
V: TRBV12-5
J: TRBJ1-5
length: 18
CDR3: CASGPDRGRVNSNQPQHF
DNA: TGTGCTAGTGGTCCGGACAGGGGTAGGGTCAATAGCAATCAGCCCCAGCATTTT

size: -
D: -
V: TRBV6-2/TRBV6-3
J: TRBJ2-1
length: 15
CDR3: CASSSWDAAINEQFF
DNA: TGTGCCAGCAGTTCATGGGACGCCGCGATCAATGAGCAGTTCTTC

size: -
D: -
V: TRBV7-2
J: TRBJ1-2
length: 12
CDR3: CASSLRSYGYTF
DNA: TGTGCCAGCAGCCTAAGATCTTATGGCTACACCTTC

size: few
D: -
V: TRBV11-1
J: TRBJ2-5
length: 15
CDR3: CASSSVFGVKETQYF
DNA: TGTGCCAGCAGCTCTGTGTTTGGGGTGAAAGAGACCCAGTACTTC

size: -
D: -
V: TRBV6-5
J: TRBJ2-1
length: 12
CDR3: CASSYSGREQFF
DNA: TGTGCCAGCAGTTACTCAGGCAGGGAGCAGTTCTTC

size: once
D: -
V: TRBV11-2
J: TRBJ2-7
length: 14
CDR3: CASSLGTTSYEQYF
DNA: TGTGCCAGCAGCTTAGGCACGACCTCCTACGAGCAGTACTTC

size: -
D: -
V: TRBV13
J: TRBJ2-7
length: 16
CDR3: CASSLLPGENEDEQYF
DNA: TGTGCCAGCAGCTTACTGCCTGGGGAAAATGAGGACGAGCAGTACTTC

size: -
D: -
V: TRBV5-4
J: TRBJ2-5
length: 14
CDR3: CASSLGGGVETQYF
DNA: TGTGCCAGCAGCTTAGGTGGCGGGGTCGAGACCCAGTACTTC

size: -
D: -
V: TRBV27
J: TRBJ2-3
length: 13
CDR3: CASSLEFTDTQYF
DNA: TGTGCCAGCAGTTTAGAGTTTACAGATACGCAGTATTTT

size: -
D: -
V: TRBV28
J: TRBJ2-7
length: 15
CDR3: CASSSPGTRTGEQYF
DNA: TGTGCCAGCAGTTCCCCCGGGACAAGGACGGGGGAGCAGTACTTC

size: -
D: TRBD2
V: TRBV3-1/TRBV3-2
J: TRBJ2-3
length: 15
CDR3: CASSHPSGGTDTQYF
DNA: TGTGCCAGCAGCCACCCTAGCGGGGGTACAGATACGCAGTATTTT

size: -
D: TRBD2
V: TRBV19
J: TRBJ2-3
length: 15
CDR3: CASRLREAGRDTQYF
DNA: TGTGCCAGTAGGTTACGGGAGGCCGGGAGAGATACGCAGTATTTT

size: -
D: -
V: TRBV19
J: TRBJ1-4
length: 13
CDR3: CASMDISGVKLFF
DNA: TGTGCCAGTATGGACATTTCTGGTGTAAAACTGTTTTTT

size: once
D: TRBD1
V: TRBV9
J: TRBJ1-2
length: 14
CDR3: CASSQRDSSYGYTF
DNA: TGTGCCAGCAGCCAAAGGGACAGCTCGTATGGCTACACCTTC

size: once
D: TRBD1
V: TRBV6-2/TRBV6-3
J: TRBJ2-7
length: 16
CDR3: CASSYSRTGGRFEQYF
DNA: TGTGCCAGCAGTTACTCGAGGACAGGTGGAAGGTTCGAGCAGTACTTC

size: -
D: TRBD2
V: TRBV5-1
J: TRBJ2-5
length: 16
CDR3: CASSLMGLAGEETQYF
DNA: TGCGCCAGCAGCTTGATGGGACTAGCGGGAGAGGAGACCCAGTACTTC

size: once
D: TRBD1
V: TRBV6-6
J: TRBJ2-6
length: 17
CDR3: CASSRPTGGSGANVLTF
DNA: TGTGCCAGCAGTCGCCCGACAGGGGGCTCTGGGGCCAACGTCCTGACTTTC

size: -
D: TRBD2
V: TRBV28
J: TRBJ2-1
length: 15
CDR3: CASSLASGSLYEQFF
DNA: TGTGCCAGCAGTTTGGCTAGCGGGAGTTTATATGAGCAGTTCTTC

size: -
D: -
V: TRBV6-5
J: TRBJ2-7
length: 13
CDR3: CASREDTTYEQYF
DNA: TGTGCCAGCAGAGAGGACACAACCTACGAGCAGTACTTC

size: -
D: -
V: TRBV6-2/TRBV6-3
J: TRBJ1-5
length: 14
CDR3: CASSLDDRPGPQHF
DNA: TGTGCCAGCAGCTTAGACGACAGGCCCGGGCCCCAGCATTTT